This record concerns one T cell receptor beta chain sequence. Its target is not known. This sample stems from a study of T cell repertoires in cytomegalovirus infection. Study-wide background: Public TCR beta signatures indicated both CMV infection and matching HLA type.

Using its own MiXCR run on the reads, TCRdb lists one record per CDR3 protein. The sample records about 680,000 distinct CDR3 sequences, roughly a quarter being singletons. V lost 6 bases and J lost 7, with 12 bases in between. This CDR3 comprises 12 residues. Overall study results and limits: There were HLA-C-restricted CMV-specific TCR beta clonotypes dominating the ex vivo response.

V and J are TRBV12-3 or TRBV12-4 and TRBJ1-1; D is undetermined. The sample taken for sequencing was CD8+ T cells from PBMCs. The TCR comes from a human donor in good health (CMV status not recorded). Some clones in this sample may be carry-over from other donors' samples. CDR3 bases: TGTGCCAGCAGCTCCGCCGGCAATGAAGCTTTCTTT. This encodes CASSSAGNEAFF.